The source of this T cell receptor beta chain is a study of cytomegalovirus exposure and HLA in healthy donors (dated by TCRdb to about 2017). Some background on the complete study: According to an earlier analysis of 587 of the donors, 150 million to 200 million T cells yielded 95 million to 140 million unique TCR beta sequences and about 300 Gb of sequence data. Roughly 300 gigabases of sequencing data and tens of millions of unique TCR sequences were included in an early release covering about 620 HLA-typed donors. The genetic ancestry cluster associated with self-reported Caucasian donors included roughly four fifths of the 300 to 450 genotyped donors. The study was designed to test whether signatures of past pathogen exposure could be identified by cataloging public T cell receptors. The study profiled the T cell repertoires of hundreds of subjects by immunosequencing and related them to cytomegalovirus serostatus. Along with the roughly 670-subject first cohort, a separate validation cohort of around 110 different subjects was used. To predict cytomegalovirus infection status, the study brought together high-throughput TCR immunosequencing, statistical association of individual TCRs with disease status, and machine learning. In a later analysis, previously published TCR beta repertoires from 600 to 850 donors were re-analyzed and high-resolution HLA genotyping was added so that TCR occurrence patterns could be studied. Rather than using new phenotypic data, the later analysis identified candidate immune exposures from TCR beta sequences and from how often those sequences occurred across donors. An earlier analysis of fewer than 700 of the donors applied high-throughput TCR beta sequencing to assess whether each TCR beta V gene segment acted as functional or pseudogenic. Donor age, sex, ethnicity and CMV serostatus were collected together with the repertoire data. A later genetic analysis took genome-wide SNP genotypes for about three fifths of the roughly 700 donors and used that subset as a discovery cohort. Every discovery cohort repertoire had been produced on one sequencing platform. HLA typing included class I and class II loci at four-digit resolution. Typing coverage varied by locus: roughly 629-630 donors for A, B, C, DRB1 and DQB1; approximately 520 for DQA1; over 600 for DPA1; approximately 470 for DPB1. Because of strong linkage in the cohort, a handful of DR-DQ haplotypes were treated as single units for association and clustering. Among 300 to 500 genotyped donors of the cohort, an average of about 240,000 unique TCR beta nucleotide sequences was sequenced per donor, of which 15% to 20% were non-productive. Overall study outcomes, separate from this receptor: In vitro tests confirmed that a few of the cytomegalovirus-associated TCR beta chains recognize cytomegalovirus antigens. The only immune exposure information available for the cohort was CMV serostatus. The study listed 164 TCR beta chains as associated with cytomegalovirus. According to a later analysis, parvovirus B19, influenza, CMV and Epstein-Barr virus appeared linked to several top co-occurrence clusters. Only TCR beta chains were sequenced in this cohort, and the absence of alpha or paired-chain data limited detectable features. When HLA alleles, especially DR and DQ, strongly co-occurred, TCR associations were difficult to assign to individual alleles. Broadly in line with IMGT annotations, most TCR beta V segments showed up in productive rearrangements about 90% or about 30% of the time in an earlier analysis of several hundred of the donors. An association between a missense DCLRE1C variant and V-gene and J-gene trimming of TCR beta chains was found in a later genetic analysis and replicated in an independent cohort. Compared with the roughly 720-donor mean, donors in an Asian-associated ancestry cluster had fewer N-insertions in productive TCRs, according to a later genetic analysis. In a later analysis, TCR association rates were found to vary across HLA loci, with the most associated TCRs seen for DRB1 alleles and the fewest for HLA-C alleles. A further reported finding was that TCR beta sequences accurately predicted the HLA-A and HLA-B alleles for most subjects in the first cohort. Roughly uniform sequencing depth across donors was assumed in presence/absence analyses, although this assumption may not hold. Correlated functional status among segregating V segments might be attributable to linkage disequilibrium, but an unknown experimental factor could not be ruled out. The classifier was reported to diagnose cytomegalovirus status with high specificity and sensitivity in both the original and validation cohorts. It was suggested by the authors that the approach could potentially be generalized to other disease states and immunological phenotypes. In a later analysis, HLA-associated TCR beta chains showed more clonal expansion and lower generation probabilities than non-associated chains that were equally common. Specific HLA alleles were associated with 15,000 to 20,000 TCR beta sequences at a false discovery rate of 0.05 in a later analysis. Most TCR sequences were observed very rarely across donors, whereas some public TCRs were present in many individuals. A later analysis found that most CMV-associated TCR beta chains appeared HLA-restricted, with HLA associations seemingly driven largely by CMV exposure. The sequencing pipeline was judged likely to have produced a cluster of highly shared sequence variants as a technical artifact. The earlier analysis of 587 of the donors excluded some 16 rarely observed V segments, including chromosome 9 orphons, because counts were too low. Because the 87-base-pair reads could not distinguish some IMGT-functional V segments, including TRBV6-2 and TRBV6-3, those segments were excluded. Because HLA typing was unavailable for some donors at each locus, only the typed subset was used in association tests.

The cohort consisted of 600 to 750 healthy bone marrow donors. Cohort members were all nominally healthy when sampled, although unrecorded immune exposures were likely present. The donor tested CMV seropositive, placing the donor among the 250 to 350 seropositive members of the cohort. Each donor provided a peripheral blood sample, and peripheral blood mononuclear cells were used for TCR beta sequencing. The Qiagen DNeasy Blood Extraction Kit was used to extract genomic DNA from the blood cell samples. The germline V end is reduced by 2 bases and the J end by 4 bases; junction bases left unmatched: 8. CDR1 and CDR2 are drawn from the germline V gene: SGDLS, YYNGEE. The CDR3 covers 15 residues, taking in both the cysteine and the phenylalanine. Just CDR3 DNA is preserved here, 45 bases in frame from base 1. Receptor libraries were prepared by the immunoSEQ multiplex PCR assay. A mixture of 60 forward primers for TCR Vbeta segments and 13 reverse primers for TCR Jbeta segments was used in the multiplex PCR. The CDR3 region of rearranged TCR beta genes was amplified from genomic DNA with a multiplex PCR assay. Amplified TCR beta libraries were sequenced as 87-base-pair reads on the Illumina HiSeq System. In the original analysis: In a later analysis, around 80 million unique TCR beta chains were counted across the 500 to 700 repertoires, and around 10 million of these chains were shared by at least two donors. Raw reads were error-corrected and collapsed into unique sequences by a nearest-neighbor algorithm in which closely related sequences were merged to remove PCR and sequencing errors. V, D and J gene segments were assigned by aligning CDR3 sequences to IMGT reference sequences. Each retained sequence needed at least a six-nucleotide match to both a V gene segment and a J gene segment. A rearrangement was called productive if the CDR3 had no stop codons and remained in frame with V and J, and every other rearrangement was called non-productive. CDR3 was defined according to IMGT convention as the region running from the second conserved V-encoded cysteine to the conserved J-encoded phenylalanine. The earlier analysis of about 530 of the donors excluded any sequence lacking an unambiguous match to a single V gene segment. An earlier analysis of 550 to 650 of the donors classified V segments as functional when productive rearrangements were above 56.7% and as segregating when the standard deviation between donors was above 5%. A statistical classification framework was developed to diagnose cytomegalovirus status using the catalog of TCR beta chain sequences. In a later analysis, TCR nucleotide sequences were compared against IMGT/GENE-DB human TR gene sequences so that V and J genes could be assigned. In a later analysis, CDR3 sequences and most-parsimonious VDJ recombination scenarios were assigned using the TCRdist pipeline. In a later analysis, every TCR beta chain was defined by the combination of its CDR3 amino acid sequence and its V-gene family, and reads without a unique V-gene family were dropped. In a later analysis, several hundred highly shared, low-generation-probability nucleotide sequences were removed to address suspected cross-contamination and a sequencing artifact. For each public chain, a later analysis derived a clonal expansion index from normalized ranks of inferred template counts within each repertoire. In a later analysis, generation probabilities were computed with a VDJ recombination model fitted to out-of-frame rearrangements, and the resulting probabilities were checked against IGoR. In a later analysis, hypergeometric tests were used to score TCR-TCR, TCR-HLA and TCR-CMV co-occurrence, with a repertoire-size bias correction applied to TCR pairs. False discovery rates were estimated in a later analysis by permuting HLA or CMV assignments 20 times. A later analysis grouped co-occurring TCRs with DBSCAN, adding TCRdist sequence similarity when clustering within HLA-allele-positive subsets. Co-occurrence clustering excluded repertoires with fewer than 30,000 or more than 120,000 public chains, plus five with anomalous nucleotide sharing. TCRdb mirrors the immuneACCESS table, restricted to in-frame sequences. Some clones are absent from its copies; in checked studies, under half trace to an unresolved V gene, and the reason for the others is unknown. The V and J calls and clone size were taken over from that table, and D and trimming were inferred from the DNA. The table for this sample lists roughly 190,000 clones; 65% to 80% of them were counted only once. Approximately 4.8% of the sample lies in the top ten.

Comment on this clone: Its antigen has not been determined. No per-base quality is available; no much larger clone lies one base away.

Recombination connected TRBV9 to TRBJ2-5; 7 of the junction bases match TRBD2. The sample consisted of PBMCs. The TCR originated in a man aged 25-40 years in good health and CMV-seropositive. The sequenced DNA: TGTGCCAGCAGCGTTGGGACTACACCAGGAGAGACCCAGTACTTC. Its translation reads: CASSVGTTPGETQYF.